The 32 T cell receptor beta chains given below trace back to one sample, sequenced in a study of blood T cell repertoires in COVID-19. Using immunoSEQ multiplex PCR, the repertoire was profiled, and TCRdb retains in-frame clones only, with some absent. The sample contains roughly 74,000 clones, 84% of which appear only once. Source material: peripheral blood. These TCRs come from a man aged 65 to 85 with acute or convalescent COVID-19.

This chain connects TRBV9 to TRBJ2-2; D is uncertain. There are 14 residues in the CDR3. Deletions cut 0 bases from V and 4 bases from J, with 7 bases between. Germline V gives CDR1 SGDLS, CDR2 YYNGEE. The DNA for the CDR3 is TGTGCCAGCAGCGTAGTCGAGAGCACCGGGGAGCTGTTTTTT. Its translation: CASSVVESTGELFF.

The V and J genes are TRBV5-1 and TRBJ2-3, with TRBD1 matching 9 bases. Germline trimming cut 4 bases from V and 4 bases from J; bases unmatched to any gene: 10. The CDR3 is made up of 16 amino acids. CDR1 is SGHRS and CDR2 is YFSETQ in the germline V gene. The CDR3: CASSPPGQGRPDTQYF. The CDR3 coding sequence is TGCGCCAGCAGCCCCCCGGGACAGGGTAGGCCAGATACGCAGTATTTT.

V and J are TRBV9 and TRBJ2-1, with 9 bases that match TRBD2. Germline CDR1 reads SGDLS; CDR2 reads YYNGEE. CDR3 length: 15 residues. The V gene end was trimmed by 8 bases and the J gene end by 4 bases; junction bases not matched to a gene: 10. DNA of the CDR3: TGTGCCAGTACGAAGACTAGCGGATTATACAATGAGCAGTTCTTC. Encoded protein: CASTKTSGLYNEQFF.

The CDR3 is CASRRLAGGREQYF. Here the CDR3 DNA reads TGTGCCAGCAGAAGACTAGCGGGAGGGCGCGAGCAGTACTTC. The V call is TRBV28, the J call TRBJ2-7; 14 bases agree with TRBD2. Trimming cost V 6 bases and J 6 bases; bases outside gene matches: 4. The CDR3 covers 14 residues. The V gene's germline CDR1 is MDHEN and CDR2 SYDVKM.

J is TRBJ1-2 and V is TRBV28, with D maybe TRBD1 (6 bases). The CDR3 is made up of 14 amino acids. Between the trimmed V and J ends, which lost 2 bases and 5 bases, there was a span of 12 bases. Looked up from germline, CDR1 is MDHEN and CDR2 is SYDVKM. The CDR3 spells CASSLGLGGYGYTF. The CDR3 nucleotides are TGTGCCAGCAGTTTAGGGTTAGGGGGTTATGGCTACACCTTC.

The rearrangement joins TRBV2 to TRBJ2-7, with TRBD1 matching 8 bases. This CDR3 comprises 15 residues. Germline V gives CDR1 SNHLY, CDR2 FYNNEI. The trim removed 1 base at V and 2 bases at J, leaving 4 bases unmatched. The CDR3 bases are TGTGCCAGCAGTGAAGGAGACAGGGGTCCCTACGAGCAGTACTTC. Its translation is CASSEGDRGPYEQYF.

V is TRBV9 and J is TRBJ2-1; 9 bases line up with TRBD2. The J segment lost 5 bases and the V segment lost 4 bases, leaving 4 bases of the junction unmatched. Per germline, CDR1 SGDLS and CDR2 YYNGEE. This CDR3 comprises 14 residues. The CDR3 spells CASSFGLANNEQFF. The CDR3 DNA is TGTGCCAGCAGCTTCGGACTAGCGAACAATGAGCAGTTCTTC.

The genes are TRBV2 and TRBJ2-3, with 9 bases lining up with TRBD1. Germline CDR1 and CDR2: SNHLY and FYNNEI. This CDR3 region has 14 residues. Trimming took 7 bases from V and 4 from J; bases not matched to a gene: 6. The chain's CDR3 is CASMKGQGPDTQYF. The CDR3 DNA reads TGTGCCAGCATGAAGGGACAGGGCCCAGATACGCAGTATTTT.

The rearrangement uses TRBV3-1 (or the pseudogene TRBV3-2) and TRBJ1-5, with a tentative D call TRBD1 (5 bases). Trimming removed 0 bases from V and 7 bases from J, with 13 bases in between. The V gene's germline CDR1 is LGHDT and CDR2 YNNKEL (reference sequence). The CDR3 length is 15 residues. The CDR3 sequence: CASSQEWGGAQPQHF. As DNA, the CDR3 is TGTGCCAGCAGCCAAGAATGGGGCGGGGCCCAGCCCCAGCATTTT.

The rearrangement links TRBV7-2 to TRBJ1-1; no definite D call. CDR3 length: 15 amino acids. The germline gives CDR1 SGHTA, CDR2 FQGNSA. Trimming pared 2 bases from V and 5 bases from J, leaving 15 bases between. The CDR3 region is CASSLRPDPGTEAFF. CDR3 sequence (DNA): TGTGCCAGCAGCTTACGGCCCGACCCCGGGACTGAAGCTTTCTTT.

V gene TRBV9 combines with J gene TRBJ2-2, with D possibly TRBD1 on 6 matching bases. The CDR3 is 16 residues long. In germline, CDR1 is SGDLS, CDR2 YYNGEE. V gave up 0 bases and J gave up 6 bases, with 15 bases separating them. CDR3 bases: TGTGCCAGCAGCGTAGAAGGGGGTCCTGGGTCCGGGGAGCTGTTTTTT. Protein sequence: CASSVEGGPGSGELFF.

The CDR3 reads CASSYSMTGPEAFF. The CDR3 nucleotides read TGTGCCAGCAGTTACTCTATGACAGGGCCTGAAGCTTTCTTT. V and J are TRBV6-2 or TRBV6-3 and TRBJ1-1; 7 bases fit TRBD1. This CDR3 comprises 14 residues. With 0 bases clipped from V and 6 bases from J, the junction kept 4 bases outside the gene matches. In germline, CDR1 is MNHEY, CDR2 SVGEGT.

This chain uses TRBV5-1 with TRBJ2-7; 7 bases fit TRBD1. Germline V gene sequence: CDR1 SGHRS, CDR2 YFSETQ. The CDR3 sequence is 15 residues long. The V segment lost 5 bases and the J segment 2 bases; nucleotides outside the gene matches: 10. The CDR3 is CASSSRPGQPYEQYF. The CDR3, as DNA: TGCGCCAGCAGTTCTCGACCGGGACAGCCCTACGAGCAGTACTTC.

This clone was counted only a few times. The chain recombines TRBV7-2 with TRBJ2-7; 7 bases are a match to TRBD2. V trimming: 3 bases; J trimming: 3 bases; junction bases outside the gene matches: 5. The CDR3 sequence is 14 residues long. Germline V gene data show CDR1 as SGHTA and CDR2 as FQGNSA. CDR3: CASSFLGRNYEQYF. The CDR3 DNA follows: TGTGCCAGCAGCTTTCTCGGGAGGAACTACGAGCAGTACTTC.

V gene TRBV3-1 (or the pseudogene TRBV3-2) combines with J gene TRBJ2-5, with D possibly matching TRBD2 (6 bases). The CDR3 sequence is 15 residues long. In germline, CDR1 is LGHDT, CDR2 YNNKEL (reference sequence). V was trimmed by 1 base and J by 2 bases, leaving 11 bases between them. In DNA, the CDR3 is TGTGCCAGCAGCCAAGTCGGAGGGAGTCAAGAGACCCAGTACTTC. Its translation: CASSQVGGSQETQYF.

The V call is TRBV19, the J call TRBJ2-5; no clear D gene. V was cut by 4 bases and J by 5 bases, with 11 bases left in between. CDR3 size: 13 residues. CDR1 is LNHDA, CDR2 SQIVND, per germline (reference sequence). The CDR3, as DNA: TGTGCCAGTAGTAAGACATATCACGAGACCCAGTACTTC. As protein: CASSKTYHETQYF.

The chain's CDR3 is CASSPVTGELFF. In DNA form, the CDR3 reads TGTGCCAGCAGTCCAGTCACCGGGGAGCTGTTTTTT. The chain couples TRBV6-6 to TRBJ2-2, with unresolved D. The V gene lost 5 bases and the J gene lost 4 bases, with 5 bases spanning the gap. This CDR3 is built from 12 residues. From germline, CDR1 is MNHNY and CDR2 SVGAGI (reference sequence).

Here the CDR3 reads CASSPPGSGYYTQYF. CDR3 bases: TGTGCCAGCAGCCCTCCGGGTAGCGGGTACTATACGCAGTATTTT. The J gene is TRBJ2-3, the V gene TRBV3-1 (or the pseudogene TRBV3-2), with 7 bases aligning to TRBD2. CDR3 length: 15 amino acids. Germline V lookup: CDR1 LGHDT, CDR2 YNNKEL (reference sequence). V was clipped by 4 bases and J by 7 bases; unmatched bases: 11.

J is TRBJ2-2 and V is TRBV9; TRBD1 aligns across 11 bases. With V trimmed by 9 bases and J by 4 bases, 2 bases remained unmatched. Germline V gives CDR1 SGDLS, CDR2 YYNGEE. This CDR3 has 13 amino acids. CDR3 sequence: CATGTGGTGELFF. The CDR3, as DNA: TGTGCCACCGGGACAGGGGGCACCGGGGAGCTGTTTTTT.

The rearrangement joins TRBV7-3 to TRBJ2-2; TRBD1 aligns across 8 bases. V shed 4 bases, J shed 0 bases, and the junction held 7 bases outside the gene matches. The CDR3 has 17 amino acids. CDR1 SGHTA and CDR2 FQGTGA come from the germline V gene. The CDR3 DNA sequence: TGTGCCAGCAGCTACTCTCCGGGACAGGCGAACACCGGGGAGCTGTTTTTT. Amino acids: CASSYSPGQANTGELFF.

V usage is TRBV4-2 and J usage is TRBJ2-6; D perhaps matches TRBD2 (7 bases). The CDR3 spans 17 residues. The V gene lost 0 bases and the J gene lost 0 bases, with 9 bases spanning the gap. Germline CDR1 is LGHNA and CDR2 is YNFKEQ. The CDR3: CASSQDRGASGANVLTF. The CDR3 DNA is TGTGCCAGCAGCCAAGACCGGGGGGCCTCTGGGGCCAACGTCCTGACTTTC.

The J gene is TRBJ1-2, the V gene TRBV12-3 or TRBV12-4; the D is unclear. CDR3 length: 12 residues. Trimming removed 1 base at V and 7 bases at J, with 7 bases between. This CDR3 is CASSLGGPGYTF. In DNA, the CDR3 is TGTGCCAGCAGTTTAGGCGGCCCTGGCTACACCTTC.

This clone occurred a few times. The chain is built from TRBV6-5 and TRBJ2-2; unclear D gene. From germline, CDR1 is MNHEY and CDR2 SVGAGI. The CDR3 has 15 residues. Between the trimmed V and J ends, which lost 1 base and 0 bases, there was a span of 6 bases. CDR3 in DNA: TGTGCCAGCAGTTACTTAGTGGCGAACACCGGGGAGCTGTTTTTT. This gives the protein CASSYLVANTGELFF.

This clone has more than one count but fewer than ten. This rearrangement joins TRBV10-3 to TRBJ2-1; 11 positions match TRBD2. Trimming cost V 0 bases and J 7 bases; bases outside gene matches: 2. The germline V gene encodes CDR1 ENHRY and CDR2 SYGVKD. The CDR3 extends over 15 amino acids. The chain's CDR3 is CAISESGTSGNEQFF. The DNA for the CDR3 is TGTGCCATCAGTGAGTCCGGGACTAGCGGAAATGAGCAGTTCTTC.

The V and J genes are TRBV2 and TRBJ2-5; 8 bases agree with TRBD2. The CDR3 totals 12 residues. Trimming cost V 8 bases and J 4 bases; bases outside gene matches: 3. Germline V gene data show CDR1 as SNHLY and CDR2 as FYNNEI. The CDR3 reads CASSREGETQYF. CDR3 DNA sequence: TGTGCCAGCTCCCGGGAGGGAGAGACCCAGTACTTC.

The rearrangement joins TRBV9 to TRBJ2-2; the D gene is possibly TRBD1 (6 bases). V lost 5 bases and J lost 0, with 17 bases in between. This CDR3 contains 17 residues. CDR1 is SGDLS, CDR2 YYNGEE, per germline. In DNA, the CDR3 is TGTGCCAGCAGTTTACTTCCGGGACACCCGAACACCGGGGAGCTGTTTTTT. This codes for CASSLLPGHPNTGELFF.

CDR3 sequence reads: CASGLGQGAGGYTF. DNA of the CDR3: TGTGCTAGTGGTTTGGGACAGGGGGCGGGCGGCTACACCTTC. The chain couples TRBV12-5 to TRBJ1-2; 10 bases align to TRBD1. V shed 1 base and J 8 bases; nucleotides not matched to a gene: 4. From germline, CDR1 is LGHNT and CDR2 FRNRAP. This CDR3 has 14 residues.

This clone has just one count. This rearrangement joins TRBV6-5 to TRBJ2-5; D might be TRBD2 (6 bases). Per germline, CDR1 MNHEY and CDR2 SVGAGI. Trimming removed 1 base from V and 4 bases from J, with 13 bases in between. The CDR3 runs 15 residues. The CDR3 here is CASSYLTSRGETQYF. Here the CDR3 DNA reads TGTGCCAGCAGTTACTTAACTAGCAGAGGAGAGACCCAGTACTTC.

The J gene is TRBJ1-1, the V gene TRBV6-5; D perhaps matches TRBD1 (6 bases). V shed 11 bases and J shed 1 base, with 14 bases lying between them. CDR1 and CDR2 (germline): MNHEY, SVGAGI. The CDR3 length is 13 residues. CDR3 sequence (DNA): TGTGCCGGGCTAGGGGGTGGGAACACTGAAGCTTTCTTT. Translating gives CAGLGGGNTEAFF.

This chain uses TRBV9 with TRBJ2-3; D ambiguous. This CDR3 comprises 15 residues. V lost 0 bases and J lost 9, with 17 bases in between. Germline V gene sequence: CDR1 SGDLS, CDR2 YYNGEE. The CDR3 protein is CASSVDALPARTQYF. The CDR3 DNA is TGTGCCAGCAGCGTAGACGCCCTACCTGCCCGGACGCAGTATTTT.

Here the CDR3 DNA reads TGTGCCGGCTCGCGGGGCTCTGCAACTAATGAAAAACTGTTTTTT. Residues: CAGSRGSATNEKLFF. The V gene is TRBV6-5, the J gene TRBJ1-4; a possible D gene is TRBD1 (5 bases). Trimming took off 11 bases at V and 0 bases at J, with 16 bases between the two ends. Germline-derived CDR1 and CDR2 are MNHEY and SVGAGI. The CDR3 consists of 15 residues.

The genes are TRBV7-3 and TRBJ2-1; 8 positions match TRBD2. This CDR3 comprises 17 residues. V lost 5 bases, J lost 4 bases, and 13 bases stayed unmatched. CDR1 is SGHTA and CDR2 is FQGTGA in the germline V gene. Here the CDR3 DNA reads TGTGCCAGCAGCCGCGACACAATAGCGGGGACATACAATGAGCAGTTCTTC. This translates into CASSRDTIAGTYNEQFF.